This T cell receptor (delta chain) was obtained from a study of Vδ1+ human thymocytes. Study-wide results and caveats: Thymic delta-chain repertoires held 20% to 25% Vdelta2 sequences and few Vdelta3, despite high sort purity. Thymic TRG and TRD repertoires appeared highly polyclonal.

Extracted RNA was reverse transcribed into cDNA. CDR3 amplicons came from multiplex PCR with pooled V-gene forward and constant-region reverse primers. TCRdb re-called the multiplex PCR reads using CATT. The sample has 80,000 or so delta-chain clones, around 32% seen once. Thymocytes were sorted as CD3+ TCRVdelta1+ TCRVdelta2- after alphabeta T cell depletion. Purity of the sorted Vdelta1+ thymocytes ranged from roughly 98% to 99.6%. The V end was cut by 2 bases, the J end by 0 bases, with 16 bases between. The CDR3 contains 17 residues. CDR1 is TSWWSYY, CDR2 QGS, per germline. In regard to this clone: Antigen unknown.

Sample: Vdelta1+ gamma-delta thymocytes from the thymus. The subset is: FACS-sorted CD3+ TCRalphabeta- TCRVdelta1+ TCRVdelta2- thymocytes. The source of this sequence is a boy less than two years old who had congenital heart surgery. The chain links TRDV1 to TRDJ1; D is possibly TRDD3 (5 bases). The CDR3 loop is CALGEGGPSQNTDKLIF. Here the CDR3 DNA reads TGTGCTCTTGGGGAAGGGGGGCCCTCTCAGAACACCGATAAACTCATCTTT.